The TCR beta chain described here comes from a study of blood T cell repertoires in COVID-19. Libraries were prepared by immunoSEQ multiplex PCR; TCRdb keeps only in-frame clonotypes and omits some of them. The sample carries around 130,000 clones, around four fifths recorded once. J was trimmed by 3 bases and V by 4 bases; bases with no gene match: 7. The CDR3 spans 16 residues. Germline assignment: CDR1 SEHNR and CDR2 FQNEAQ (reference sequence). Sequencing input: PBMCs or T cells enriched from blood (not recorded which). The chain employs TRBV7-9 and TRBJ1-4, with TRBD1 matching over 8 bases. The sequence came from a man aged 35 to 55 with acute COVID-19. The CDR3 region is CASSWATGEANEKLFF. Here the CDR3 DNA reads TGTGCCAGCAGCTGGGCGACAGGGGAAGCTAATGAAAAACTGTTTTTT.